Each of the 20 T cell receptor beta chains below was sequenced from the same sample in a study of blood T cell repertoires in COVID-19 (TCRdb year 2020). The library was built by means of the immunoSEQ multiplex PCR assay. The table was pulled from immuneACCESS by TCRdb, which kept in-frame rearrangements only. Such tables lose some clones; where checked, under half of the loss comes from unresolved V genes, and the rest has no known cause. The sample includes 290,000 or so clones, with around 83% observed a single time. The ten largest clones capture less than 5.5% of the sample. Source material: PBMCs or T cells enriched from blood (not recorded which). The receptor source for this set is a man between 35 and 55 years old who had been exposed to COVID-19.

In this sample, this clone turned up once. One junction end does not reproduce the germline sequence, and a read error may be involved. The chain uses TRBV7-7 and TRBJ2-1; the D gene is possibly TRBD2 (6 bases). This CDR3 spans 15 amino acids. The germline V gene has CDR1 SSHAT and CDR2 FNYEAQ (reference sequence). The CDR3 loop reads CASSLAGGSFNEQFF. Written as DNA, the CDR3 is TGTGCTAGCAGCTTAGCCGGGGGATCTTTTAATGAGCAGTTCTTC.

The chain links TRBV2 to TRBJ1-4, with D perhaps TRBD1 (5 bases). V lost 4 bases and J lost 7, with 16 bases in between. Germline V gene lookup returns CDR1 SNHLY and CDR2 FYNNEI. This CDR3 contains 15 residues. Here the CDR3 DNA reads TGTGCCAGCAGTGCAACAGACAGCTTGGGTGAAAAACTGTTTTTT. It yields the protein CASSATDSLGEKLFF.

CDR3 in DNA: TGTGCCATCAGTGATTGGGACAGGGGGCTCGCGGTGGACACTGAAGCTTTCTTT. Its translation is CAISDWDRGLAVDTEAFF. The genes are TRBV10-3 and TRBJ1-1, with 12 bases aligning to TRBD1. V shed 3 bases, J shed 3 bases, and the junction held 11 bases outside the gene matches. The CDR3 has 18 residues. The germline V gene has CDR1 ENHRY and CDR2 SYGVKD.

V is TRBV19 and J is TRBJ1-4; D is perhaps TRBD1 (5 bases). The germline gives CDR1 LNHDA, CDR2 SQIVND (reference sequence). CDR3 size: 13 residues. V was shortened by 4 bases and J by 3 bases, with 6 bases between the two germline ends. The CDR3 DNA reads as TGTGCCAGTAGTACGACAGCTAATGAAAAACTGTTTTTT. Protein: CASSTTANEKLFF.

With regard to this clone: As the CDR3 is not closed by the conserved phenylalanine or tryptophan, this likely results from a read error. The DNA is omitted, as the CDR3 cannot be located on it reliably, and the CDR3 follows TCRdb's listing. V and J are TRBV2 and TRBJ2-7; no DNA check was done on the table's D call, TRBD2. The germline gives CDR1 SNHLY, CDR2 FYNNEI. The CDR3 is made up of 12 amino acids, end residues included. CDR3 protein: CASSRGGPPESI.

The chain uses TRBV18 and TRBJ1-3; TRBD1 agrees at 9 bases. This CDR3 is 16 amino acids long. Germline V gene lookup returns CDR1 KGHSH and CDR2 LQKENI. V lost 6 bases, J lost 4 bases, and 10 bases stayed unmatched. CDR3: CASSFGTGRTGNTIYF. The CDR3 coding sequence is TGTGCCAGCTCCTTCGGGACAGGGCGAACGGGAAACACCATATATTTT.

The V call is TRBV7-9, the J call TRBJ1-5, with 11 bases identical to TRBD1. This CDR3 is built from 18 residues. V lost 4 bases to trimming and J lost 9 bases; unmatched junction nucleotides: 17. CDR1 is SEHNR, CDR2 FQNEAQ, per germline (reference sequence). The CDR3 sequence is CASSSHPGGTGGPRPQHF. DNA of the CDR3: TGTGCCAGCAGCTCCCACCCCGGGGGGACAGGGGGGCCAAGGCCCCAGCATTTT.

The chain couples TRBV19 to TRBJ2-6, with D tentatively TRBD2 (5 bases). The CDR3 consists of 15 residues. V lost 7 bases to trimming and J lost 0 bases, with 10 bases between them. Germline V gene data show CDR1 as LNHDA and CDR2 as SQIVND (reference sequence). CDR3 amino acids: CASTGINSGANVLTF. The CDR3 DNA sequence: TGTGCCAGTACGGGGATTAACTCTGGGGCCAACGTCCTGACTTTC.

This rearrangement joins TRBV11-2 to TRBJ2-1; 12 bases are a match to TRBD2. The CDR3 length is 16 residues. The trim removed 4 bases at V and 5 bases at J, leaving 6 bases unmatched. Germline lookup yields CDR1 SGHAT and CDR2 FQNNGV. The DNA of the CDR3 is TGTGCCAGCAGCTCAACTTGGACTAGCGGGAACAATGAGCAGTTCTTC. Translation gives CASSSTWTSGNNEQFF.

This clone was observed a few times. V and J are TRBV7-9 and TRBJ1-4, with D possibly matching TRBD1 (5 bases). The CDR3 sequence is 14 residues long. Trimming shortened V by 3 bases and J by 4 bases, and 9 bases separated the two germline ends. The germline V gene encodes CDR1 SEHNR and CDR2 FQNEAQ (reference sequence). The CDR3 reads CASSLWGDNEKLFF. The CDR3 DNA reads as TGTGCCAGCAGCTTGTGGGGGGATAATGAAAAACTGTTTTTT.

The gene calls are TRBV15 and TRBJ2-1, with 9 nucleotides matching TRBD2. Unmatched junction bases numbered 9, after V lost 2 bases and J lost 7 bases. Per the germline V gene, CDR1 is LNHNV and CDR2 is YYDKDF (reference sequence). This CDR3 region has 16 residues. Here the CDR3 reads CATSRTIAGAGNEQFF. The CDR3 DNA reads TGTGCCACCAGCAGAACTATAGCGGGAGCGGGAAATGAGCAGTTCTTC.

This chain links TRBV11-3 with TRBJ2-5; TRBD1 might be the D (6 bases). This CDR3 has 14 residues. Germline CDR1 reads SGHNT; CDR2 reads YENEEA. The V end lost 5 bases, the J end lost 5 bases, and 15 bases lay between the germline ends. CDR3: CASSTPQGLETQYF. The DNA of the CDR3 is TGTGCCAGCAGCACCCCCCAGGGGTTGGAGACCCAGTACTTC.

The chain's CDR3 is CATSRDRGRDEKLFF. CDR3 nucleotides: TGTGCCACCAGCAGAGACAGGGGCCGGGATGAAAAACTGTTTTTT. V is TRBV15 and J is TRBJ1-4; tentatively, D is TRBD1 (6 bases). Trimming took 0 bases from V and 6 from J, leaving 11 bases between them. The CDR3 consists of 15 residues. Germline-derived CDR1 and CDR2 are LNHNV and YYDKDF (reference sequence).

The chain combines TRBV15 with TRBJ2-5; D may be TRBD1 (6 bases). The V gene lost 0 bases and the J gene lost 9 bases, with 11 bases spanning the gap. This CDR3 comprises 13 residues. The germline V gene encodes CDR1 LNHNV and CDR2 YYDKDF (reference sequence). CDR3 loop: CATSREADSSQYF. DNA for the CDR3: TGTGCCACCAGCAGAGAGGCGGACAGCTCCCAGTACTTC.

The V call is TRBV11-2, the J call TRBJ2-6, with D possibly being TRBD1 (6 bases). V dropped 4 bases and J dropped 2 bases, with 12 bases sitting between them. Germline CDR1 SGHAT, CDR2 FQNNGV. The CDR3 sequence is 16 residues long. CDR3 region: CASSSGAGPGANVLTF. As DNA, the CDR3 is TGTGCCAGCAGCTCAGGGGCCGGACCTGGGGCCAACGTCCTGACTTTC.

For the CDR3, the DNA is TGTGCCAGTAGGGGACAGCGGGACACTGAAGCTTTCTTT. Its translation: CASRGQRDTEAFF. V is TRBV19 and J is TRBJ1-1, with 7 positions matching TRBD1. The CDR3 length is 13 residues. Looked up from germline, CDR1 is LNHDA and CDR2 is SQIVND (reference sequence). Trimming removed 6 bases from V and 3 bases from J; junction bases left unmatched: 4.

The CDR3 coding sequence is TGTGCCACCCGGGACAGGGCGGATCAGCCCCAGCATTTT. Amino acid sequence: CATRDRADQPQHF. The chain combines TRBV10-3 with TRBJ1-5, with TRBD1 identical over 9 bases. Looked up from germline, CDR1 is ENHRY and CDR2 is SYGVKD. The V and J ends lost 10 bases and 5 bases, in that order; junction bases with no gene match: 6. CDR3 length equals 13 residues.

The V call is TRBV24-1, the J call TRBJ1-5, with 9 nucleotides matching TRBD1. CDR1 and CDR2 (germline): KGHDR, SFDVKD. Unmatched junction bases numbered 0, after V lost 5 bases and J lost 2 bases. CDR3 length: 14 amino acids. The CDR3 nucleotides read TGTGCCACCAGTGGGACAGGGGGCAATCAGCCCCAGCATTTT. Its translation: CATSGTGGNQPQHF.

For the CDR3, the DNA is TGTGCCAGCAGCTTAGTCTCGCTAGCGGCCGAGCAGTACTTC. It translates to CASSLVSLAAEQYF. J is TRBJ2-7 and V is TRBV11-3; 7 nucleotides line up with TRBD2. Germline trimming cut 1 base from V and 6 bases from J; bases unmatched to any gene: 6. This CDR3 has 14 amino acids. Per the germline V gene, CDR1 is SGHNT and CDR2 is YENEEA. The full variable domain, its missing parts supplied by reference TRBV11-3 and TRBJ2-7, is EAGVVQSPRYKIIEKKQPVAFWCNPISGHNTLYWYLQNLGQGPELLIRYENEEAVDDSQLPKDRFSAERLKGVDSTLKIQPAELGDSAVYLCASSLVSLAAEQYFGPGTRLTVT.

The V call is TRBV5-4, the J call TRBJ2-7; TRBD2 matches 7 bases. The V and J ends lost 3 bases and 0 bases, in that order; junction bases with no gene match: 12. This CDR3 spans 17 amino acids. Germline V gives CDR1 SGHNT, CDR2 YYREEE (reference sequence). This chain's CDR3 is CASSWSYSGALSYEQYF. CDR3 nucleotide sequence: TGTGCCAGCAGCTGGAGCTACAGCGGGGCCCTCTCCTACGAGCAGTACTTC.